This T cell receptor beta chain derives from a study of blood T cell repertoires in COVID-19. V dropped 1 base and J dropped 5 bases, with 20 bases sitting between them. This CDR3 contains 17 residues. CDR1 and CDR2 (germline): SEHNR, FQNEAQ (reference sequence). This table comes from immunoSEQ multiplex PCR, and its TCRdb copy is limited to in-frame clones, with some not included. This sample has some 210,000 clones, with roughly 89% found just once. The chain carries TRBV7-9 and TRBJ2-5, with D maybe TRBD1 (5 bases). Sample: PBMCs or T cells enriched from blood (not recorded which). The clonotype comes from a man between 18 and 35 years old with acute COVID-19. This chain's CDR3 is CASSLVTQGLVGETQYF. In nucleotides, the CDR3 is TGTGCCAGCAGCTTAGTAACCCAGGGCCTTGTTGGGGAGACCCAGTACTTC. Supplemented by reference TRBV7-9 and TRBJ2-5, the full variable domain reads DTGVSQNPRHKITKRGQNVTFRCDPISEHNRLYWYRQTLGQGPEFLTYFQNEAQLEKSRLLSDRFSAERPKGSFSTLEIQRTEQGDSAMYLCASSLVTQGLVGETQYFGPGTRLLVL.